The 16 T cell receptor beta chains given below trace back to one sample, sequenced in a study of blood T cells in healthy people across ages. Alongside a J-beta primer mix, a sample-barcoded 5' primer served in a second PCR lasting about 7 to 11 cycles. TCRdb processed the 5' RACE reads anew with MiXCR; each CDR3 protein has one entry. The table records some 1.6 million distinct CDR3 sequences, around 35% of them present only once. The sample taken for sequencing was blood. The receptor source for this set is a young woman in good health.

The chain employs TRBV30 and TRBJ2-2, with D possibly matching TRBD2 (7 bases). The CDR3 has 16 residues. V was pared by 3 bases and J by 4 bases, with 18 bases between. Germline V gives CDR1 GTSNPN, CDR2 SVGIG (reference sequence). The DNA for the CDR3 is TGTGCCTGGAGCTGGGGGCGGGAGCGGAGCACCGGGGAGCTGTTTTTT. This encodes CAWSWGRERSTGELFF.

This clonotype showed up just a few times. The V and J genes are TRBV20-1 and TRBJ2-3; D not certain. CDR1 and CDR2 (germline): DFQATT, SNEGSKA (reference sequence). The CDR3 consists of 12 residues. Trimming stripped 4 bases from V and 0 bases from J, with 5 bases between. This CDR3 reads CSAKYSTDTQYF. CDR3 nucleotide sequence: TGCAGTGCTAAGTACAGCACAGATACGCAGTATTTT.

This clonotype was seen more than once but under ten times. The chain carries TRBV20-1 and TRBJ2-5, with 7 bases fitting TRBD2. The DNA matches TRBJ2-7 better at its end, which makes the J call doubtful. Germline CDR1 DFQATT, CDR2 SNEGSKA (reference sequence). The CDR3 has 17 amino acids. The CDR3 is CSASTESRAGDDGEQYF. In nucleotides, the CDR3 is TGCAGTGCTAGCACGGAATCGCGTGCGGGGGACGATGGCGAGCAGTACTTC.

This clonotype was observed at least ten times. The V gene is TRBV4-1, the J gene TRBJ1-4, with 7 bases identical to TRBD1. Germline V gene sequence: CDR1 MGHRA, CDR2 YSYEKL. This CDR3 region has 14 residues. V was clipped by 1 base and J by 4 bases; unmatched bases: 0. The CDR3 DNA sequence: TGCGCCAGCAGCCAAGGACAGGGTAATGAAAAACTGTTTTTT. It is translated as CASSQGQGNEKLFF.

The chain employs TRBV9 and TRBJ2-5; no clear D gene. The germline V gene encodes CDR1 SGDLS and CDR2 YYNGEE. The CDR3 sequence is 13 residues long. V lost 7 bases and J lost 4, with 14 bases in between. For the CDR3, the DNA is TGTGCCAGCTCCGACGGGCGGCGAGAGACCCAGTACTTC. It codes for CASSDGRRETQYF.

This clonotype was seen many times. The chain combines TRBV29-1 with TRBJ2-6, with a weak D call TRBD1 (6 bases). CDR3 length equals 14 residues. The germline gives CDR1 SQVTM, CDR2 ANQGSEA. V was cut by 6 bases and J by 2 bases, with 11 bases left in between. CDR3 sequence reads: CSVVGGTGANVLTF. CDR3 coding DNA: TGCAGCGTCGTAGGGGGTACTGGGGCCAACGTCCTGACTTTC. Supplemented by reference TRBV29-1 and TRBJ2-6, the full variable domain reads SAVISQKPSRDICQRGTSLTIQCQVDSQVTMMFWYRQQPGQSLTLIATANQGSEATYESGFVIDKFPISRPNLTFSTLTVSNMSPEDSSIYLCSVVGGTGANVLTFGAGSRLTVL.

Worth noting for this clonotype: The junction departs from germline at one end; a sequencing error may be responsible. The chain is built from TRBV9 and TRBJ2-5; D call uncertain. The CDR3 is made up of 14 amino acids. Germline V gene data show CDR1 as SGDLS and CDR2 as YYNGEE. Written as DNA, the CDR3 is TGTGCCAGCAGCGTAGAATGGTACCAAGAGACCCGGTACTTC. As protein: CASSVEWYQETRYF.

This chain links TRBV7-3 with TRBJ1-5; D is ambiguous. Trimming left V 5 bases short and J 9 bases short, with 14 bases between. CDR3 size: 13 residues. The germline gives CDR1 SGHTA, CDR2 FQGTGA. The CDR3 region is CASSTLAGAPQHF. The CDR3 nucleotides read TGTGCCAGCAGCACGTTAGCGGGTGCGCCCCAGCATTTT. Supplemented by reference TRBV7-3 and TRBJ1-5, the full variable domain reads GAGVSQTPSNKVTEKGKYVELRCDPISGHTALYWYRQSLGQGPEFLIYFQGTGAADDSGLPNDRFFAVRPEGSVSTLKIQRTERGDSAVYLCASSTLAGAPQHFGDGTRLSIL.

The CDR3 sequence is CASSFLNPARGYTF. The CDR3 nucleotides read TGTGCCAGCAGTTTTTTGAACCCGGCTAGGGGCTACACCTTC. The rearrangement joins TRBV27 to TRBJ1-2; D unclear. The germline V gene encodes CDR1 MNHEY and CDR2 SMNVEV (reference sequence). The length of the CDR3 is 14 residues. V lost 3 bases and J lost 8, with 16 bases in between.

This clonotype has ten or more counts. The rearrangement links TRBV12-3 or TRBV12-4 to TRBJ2-1; D gene ambiguous. V was pared by 1 base and J by 5 bases, with 6 bases between. This CDR3 region has 13 residues. The CDR3 reads CASSLVRNNEQFF. CDR3 nucleotides: TGTGCCAGCAGTTTAGTCAGAAACAATGAGCAGTTCTTC.

The chain combines TRBV3-1 with TRBJ2-5; a possible D gene is TRBD2 (6 bases). The germline V gene has CDR1 LGHDT and CDR2 YNNKEL (reference sequence). The CDR3 loop spans 16 amino acids. V was shortened by 1 base and J by 5 bases, with 17 bases between the two germline ends. The CDR3 is CASSQARWGDLETQYF. As DNA, the CDR3 is TGTGCCAGCAGCCAAGCTCGATGGGGGGACCTGGAGACCCAGTACTTC.

This sequence joins TRBV4-2 and TRBJ1-1; 7 nucleotides line up with TRBD1. The CDR3 length is 15 residues. The germline CDR1 and CDR2 sequences are LGHNA and YNFKEQ. With 1 base clipped from V and 2 bases from J, the junction kept 4 bases outside the gene matches. The CDR3 bases are TGTGCCAGCAGCCAAGGAACAGGGGTAAACACTGAAGCTTTCTTT. It encodes CASSQGTGVNTEAFF.

This clonotype was observed a handful of times. The chain is built from TRBV6-1 and TRBJ2-7; 11 bases agree with TRBD2. There are 17 residues in the CDR3. The germline V gene encodes CDR1 MNHNS and CDR2 SASEGT. V lost 2 bases, J lost 3 bases, and 9 bases stayed unmatched. DNA for the CDR3: TGTGCCAGCAGTGAACTCTCGCCCGGGACTAGCGGCTACGAGCAGTACTTC. Translation: CASSELSPGTSGYEQYF.

This clonotype was seen a handful of times. The gene calls are TRBV12-3 or TRBV12-4 and TRBJ2-3; D may correspond to TRBD1 or TRBD2 (5 bases each). V was clipped by 8 bases and J by 0 bases, with 18 bases between them. The length of the CDR3 is 16 residues. CDR3 bases: TGTGCCAGCGGAAAAGGGGCGGGTATAAGCACAGATACGCAGTATTTT. Its translation: CASGKGAGISTDTQYF.

CDR3 sequence (DNA): TGCGCCAGCAGCTTGGCCGTGAGCTCTGGGGCCAACGTCCTGACTTTC. Encoded protein: CASSLAVSSGANVLTF. V is TRBV5-1 and J is TRBJ2-6; no reliable D call. The CDR3 contains 16 residues. V was trimmed by 0 bases and J by 0 bases, leaving 7 bases between them. The germline V gene has CDR1 SGHRS and CDR2 YFSETQ. The entire variable domain, with the rest obtained from reference TRBV5-1 and TRBJ2-6, is as follows: KAGVTQTPRYLIKTRGQQVTLSCSPISGHRSVSWYQQTPGQGLQFLFEYFSETQRNKGNFPGRFSGRQFSNSRSEMNVSTLELGDSALYLCASSLAVSSGANVLTFGAGSRLTVL.

The chain couples TRBV3-1 to TRBJ1-6, with D unresolved. Trimming cost V 4 bases and J 8 bases, with 6 bases left between them. The CDR3 is 12 amino acids. From germline, CDR1 is LGHDT and CDR2 YNNKEL (reference sequence). The CDR3 here is CASSRDDSPLHF. For the CDR3, the DNA is TGTGCCAGCAGCCGAGACGATTCACCCCTCCACTTT. The full variable domain, in which reference TRBV3-1 and TRBJ1-6 provide the parts outside the CDR3, is DTAVSQTPKYLVTQMGNDKSIKCEQNLGHDTMYWYKQDSKKFLKIMFSYNNKELIINETVPNRFSPKSPDKAHLNLHINSLELGDSAVYFCASSRDDSPLHFGNGTRLTVT.